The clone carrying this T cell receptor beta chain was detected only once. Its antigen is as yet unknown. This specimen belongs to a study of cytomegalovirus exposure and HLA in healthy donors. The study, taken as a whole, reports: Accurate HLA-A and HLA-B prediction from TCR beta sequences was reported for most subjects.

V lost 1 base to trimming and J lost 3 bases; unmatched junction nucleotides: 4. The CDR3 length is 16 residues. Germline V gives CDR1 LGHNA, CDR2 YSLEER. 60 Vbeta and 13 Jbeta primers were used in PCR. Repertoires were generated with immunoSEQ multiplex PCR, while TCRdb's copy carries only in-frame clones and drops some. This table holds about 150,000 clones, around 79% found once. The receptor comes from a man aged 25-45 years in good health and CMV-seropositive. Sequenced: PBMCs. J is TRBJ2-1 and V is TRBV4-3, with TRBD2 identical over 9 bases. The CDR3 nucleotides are TGCGCCAGCAGCCAAGTACGACTAGCGGTCTACAATGAGCAGTTCTTC. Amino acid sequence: CASSQVRLAVYNEQFF.